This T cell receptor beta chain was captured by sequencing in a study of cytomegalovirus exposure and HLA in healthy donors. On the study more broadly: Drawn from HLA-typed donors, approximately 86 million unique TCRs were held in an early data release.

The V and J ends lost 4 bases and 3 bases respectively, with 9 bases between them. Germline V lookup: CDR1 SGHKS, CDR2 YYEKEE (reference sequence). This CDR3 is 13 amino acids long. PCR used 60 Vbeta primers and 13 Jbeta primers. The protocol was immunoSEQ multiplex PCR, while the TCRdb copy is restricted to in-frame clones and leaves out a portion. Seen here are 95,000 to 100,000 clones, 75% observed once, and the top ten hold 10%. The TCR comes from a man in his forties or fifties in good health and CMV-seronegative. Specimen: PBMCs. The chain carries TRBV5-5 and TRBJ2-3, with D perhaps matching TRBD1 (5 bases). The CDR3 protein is CASSPRQTDTQYF. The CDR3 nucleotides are TGTGCCAGCAGCCCCAGACAGACAGATACGCAGTATTTT. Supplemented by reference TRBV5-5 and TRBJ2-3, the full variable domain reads DAGVTQSPTHLIKTRGQQVTLRCSPISGHKSVSWYQQVLGQGPQFIFQYYEKEERGRGNFPDRFSARQFPNYSSELNVNALLLGDSALYLCASSPRQTDTQYFGPGTRLTVL.